The source of this TCR beta chain is a study of blood T cell repertoires in COVID-19. Study-wide background: Nucleic acid was either cDNA or gDNA, and it came from T cells, B-cell-depleted T cells, or PBMCs.

Profiling relied on immunoSEQ multiplex PCR, and the TCRdb table lists in-frame clones only, not all of them. This sample yields approximately 280,000 clones, of which approximately 85% are seen a single time; 4.5% to 6% belongs to the top ten. With 6 bases clipped from V and 3 bases from J, the junction kept 4 bases outside the gene matches. The V gene's germline CDR1 is KGHSH and CDR2 LQKENI. There are 13 residues in the CDR3. This chain connects TRBV18 to TRBJ2-5; 7 bases are a match to TRBD1. Material for sequencing was peripheral blood. The source of this sequence is a man between 45 and 60 years old with active or convalescent COVID-19. Written as DNA, the CDR3 is TGTGCCAGCTCCCTCGACAGGGAAGAGACCCAGTACTTC. Its translation: CASSLDREETQYF.